These 26 T cell receptor beta chains share one sample of origin, sequenced in a study of shared clonotypes between healthy human individuals (TCRdb year 2020). CD8 naive samples were obtained by positive selection for CCR7 among CD45RO-negative cells, yielding a CD45RA+CCR7+ population from which TemRA cells were excluded. The library was prepared using the immunoSEQ multiplex PCR assay. Sourced from immuneACCESS, this table was stored by TCRdb with only in-frame sequences that have V and J called. A share of the clones is absent; for the studies checked, an unresolved V gene accounts for under half, and the remainder has no known explanation. The table for this sample lists over 2,000,000 clones; around 95% of them were counted only once. The ten largest clones take up 1.5% to 2% of the sample. The sequenced sample consisted of naive CD8+ T cells from PBMCs. The sample's cell subset or site, from its label and the paper: CD45RA+CCR7+. The receptors shown here come from a man aged 18 to 30 in good health. Some clones in this sample may be carry-over from other donors' samples.

The CDR3 nucleotides are TGCGCCAGCAGCCAAGAGGCAAACGAATACACCGGGGAGCTGTTTTTT. This encodes CASSQEANEYTGELFF. The chain employs TRBV4-1 and TRBJ2-2; no clear D. Germline V gene data show CDR1 as MGHRA and CDR2 as YSYEKL. This CDR3 comprises 16 residues. Trimming cost V 0 bases and J 3 bases, with 11 bases left between them.

J is TRBJ2-1 and V is TRBV4-3, with 7 bases lining up with TRBD2. This CDR3 is 17 amino acids long. Looked up from germline, CDR1 is LGHNA and CDR2 is YSLEER. V lost 2 bases to trimming and J lost 7 bases; unmatched junction nucleotides: 14. The CDR3 sequence: CASSQLKRREYRNEQFF. CDR3 in DNA: TGCGCCAGCAGCCAACTCAAGCGGCGGGAGTACCGTAATGAGCAGTTCTTC.

This chain links TRBV11-2 with TRBJ1-1; no firm D call. Trimming removed 3 bases at V and 10 bases at J, with 12 bases between. CDR1 and CDR2 (germline): SGHAT, FQNNGV. The CDR3 spans 12 residues. This chain's CDR3 is CASSLMGRLAFF. The CDR3 nucleotides are TGTGCCAGCAGCTTGATGGGTCGGTTAGCTTTCTTT. Full variable domain (rest looked up from reference TRBV11-2 and TRBJ1-1): EAGVAQSPRYKIIEKRQSVAFWCNPISGHATLYWYQQILGQGPKLLIQFQNNGVVDDSQLPKDRFSAERLKGVDSTLKIQPAKLEDSAVYLCASSLMGRLAFFGQGTRLTVV.

The rearrangement joins TRBV28 to TRBJ1-2, with TRBD1 matching 12 bases. Germline V gene data show CDR1 as MDHEN and CDR2 as SYDVKM. The CDR3 length is 16 residues. After removal of 4 bases from V and 2 bases from J, the junction contained 5 bases not matched to a gene. CDR3 sequence (DNA): TGTGCCAGCAGTTCCCTGGGACAGGGGGCGAACTATGGCTACACCTTC. This encodes CASSSLGQGANYGYTF.

This rearrangement joins TRBV18 to TRBJ1-4; D is ambiguous. Germline lookup yields CDR1 KGHSH and CDR2 LQKENI. V gave up 2 bases and J gave up 3 bases, with 7 bases separating them. The CDR3 spans 14 residues. The CDR3 reads CASSPSQANEKLFF. CDR3 in DNA: TGTGCCAGCTCACCATCACAAGCTAATGAAAAACTGTTTTTT.

V gene TRBV27 combines with J gene TRBJ2-7, with D possibly being TRBD2 (6 bases). Germline CDR1 and CDR2: MNHEY and SMNVEV (reference sequence). The V end was cut by 2 bases, the J end by 2 bases, with 16 bases between. CDR3 length: 16 amino acids. DNA for the CDR3: TGTGCCAGCAGTTTAAGTTCGGGCGGGGAGCCCTACGAGCAGTACTTC. Translation gives CASSLSSGGEPYEQYF.

V is TRBV30 and J is TRBJ1-2; D not certain. V was clipped by 5 bases and J by 0 bases, with 16 bases between them. This CDR3 spans 15 amino acids. Germline assignment: CDR1 GTSNPN and CDR2 SVGIG (reference sequence). The CDR3 bases are TGTGCCTGGCGACGAGACTCCTCAGCTAACTATGGCTACACCTTC. Amino acid sequence: CAWRRDSSANYGYTF.

In its sample, this clone was seen once. The rearrangement links TRBV29-1 to TRBJ2-7; 7 bases match TRBD2. From germline, CDR1 is SQVTM and CDR2 ANQGSEA. Unmatched junction bases numbered 9, after V lost 1 base and J lost 0 bases. The CDR3 spans 16 residues. DNA of the CDR3: TGCAGCGTTGAAGCCCTCTGGGCGGGAGCCTCCTACGAGCAGTACTTC. It specifies CSVEALWAGASYEQYF.

This chain uses TRBV5-5 with TRBJ2-3, with D perhaps TRBD2 (5 bases). The CDR3 sequence is 15 residues long. From germline, CDR1 is SGHKS and CDR2 YYEKEE (reference sequence). Trimming removed 0 bases at V and 0 bases at J, with 8 bases between. The CDR3 here is CASSLVASSTDTQYF. The CDR3 bases are TGTGCCAGCAGCTTGGTAGCGAGTAGCACAGATACGCAGTATTTT.

As for this clone: The identical CDR3 is also encoded by other nucleotide sequences in the sample. The chain has TRBV7-9 and TRBJ2-1, with D perhaps TRBD1 (5 bases). In germline, CDR1 is SEHNR, CDR2 FQNEAQ (reference sequence). The V and J ends lost 6 bases and 0 bases respectively, with 15 bases between them. CDR3 length: 16 amino acids. The CDR3 coding sequence is TGTGCCAGCAGTCCCGGGCAGGGTAGCTCCTACAATGAGCAGTTCTTC. As protein: CASSPGQGSSYNEQFF.

The chain joins TRBV27 to TRBJ2-7; tentatively, D is TRBD1 or TRBD2 (7 bases each). This CDR3 has 16 amino acids. V lost 0 bases to trimming and J lost 0 bases, with 12 bases between them. Germline CDR1 is MNHEY and CDR2 is SMNVEV (reference sequence). As DNA, the CDR3 is TGTGCCAGCAGTTTATCGCAGGGGGGGAGCTCCTACGAGCAGTACTTC. Its translation is CASSLSQGGSSYEQYF.

The chain has TRBV7-9 and TRBJ2-7, with D perhaps matching TRBD2 (5 bases). Germline assignment: CDR1 SEHNR and CDR2 FQNEAQ (reference sequence). The CDR3 sequence is 15 residues long. Trimming took 5 bases from V and 3 from J, leaving 17 bases between them. CDR3 nucleotide sequence: TGTGCCAGCAGCCCAGCTAGCTCACTTGGCTACGAGCAGTACTTC. This codes for CASSPASSLGYEQYF.

The chain recombines TRBV14 with TRBJ2-2, with unresolved D. The CDR3 is 17 amino acids. Per the germline V gene, CDR1 is SGHDN and CDR2 is FVKESK. V lost 0 bases and J 4 bases, leaving 15 bases between the germline ends. CDR3 sequence: CASSQDVERFRTGELFF. The CDR3 coding sequence is TGTGCCAGCAGCCAAGATGTGGAGAGATTTCGCACCGGGGAGCTGTTTTTT.

The V call is TRBV6-1, the J call TRBJ2-7, with D maybe TRBD1 (5 bases). V was cut by 8 bases and J by 3 bases, with 14 bases left in between. The CDR3 covers 13 residues. CDR1 MNHNS and CDR2 SASEGT come from the germline V gene. As DNA, the CDR3 is TGTGCCAGCGACCGTATTACAGGCTACGAGCAGTACTTC. Translated: CASDRITGYEQYF.

The chain recombines TRBV5-4 with TRBJ2-3; possibly TRBD1 for D (6 bases). The CDR3 spans 19 residues. V lost 0 bases, J lost 6 bases, and 26 bases lay in between. Germline CDR1 is SGHNT and CDR2 is YYREEE (reference sequence). The CDR3 sequence is CASSLGAPQGRFAGDTQYF. The CDR3, as DNA: TGTGCCAGCAGCTTGGGGGCCCCACAGGGACGGTTTGCAGGCGATACGCAGTATTTT.

The chain uses TRBV9 and TRBJ2-7; weak D call: TRBD2 (7 bases). Between the trimmed V and J ends, which lost 6 bases and 2 bases, there was a span of 18 bases. Germline loops: CDR1 SGDLS, CDR2 YYNGEE. The CDR3 runs 15 residues. The CDR3 coding sequence is TGTGCCAGCACTCCGGGCACGGGGGGCCCCTACGAGCAGTACTTC. Amino acid sequence: CASTPGTGGPYEQYF.

The V and J genes are TRBV19 and TRBJ2-1; 8 bases align to TRBD2. Looked up from germline, CDR1 is LNHDA and CDR2 is SQIVND (reference sequence). There are 18 residues in the CDR3. With V trimmed by 0 bases and J by 7 bases, 14 bases remained unmatched. The CDR3 loop reads CASSIDRGGSGLGNEQFF. CDR3 nucleotides: TGTGCCAGTAGTATAGATCGGGGGGGGAGCGGTCTTGGGAATGAGCAGTTCTTC.

The rearrangement links TRBV14 to TRBJ2-7; 7 positions match TRBD1. Germline assignment: CDR1 SGHDN and CDR2 FVKESK. The CDR3 loop spans 15 amino acids. V dropped 6 bases and J dropped 1; count of bases not matched to a gene: 9. The CDR3 region has the DNA TGTGCCAGCAGACAAACAGGGGAAGAATCCTACGAGCAGTACTTC. Translated, it gives CASRQTGEESYEQYF. The full variable domain, with the rest looked up from reference TRBV14 and TRBJ2-7, is EAGVTQFPSHSVIEKGQTVTLRCDPISGHDNLYWYRRVMGKEIKFLLHFVKESKQDESGMPNNRFLAERTGGTYSTLKVQPAELEDSGVYFCASRQTGEESYEQYFGPGTRLTVT.

The gene calls are TRBV28 and TRBJ2-6; 7 bases map to TRBD2. This CDR3 is built from 18 residues. The trim removed 4 bases at V and 0 bases at J, leaving 9 bases unmatched. CDR1 and CDR2 (germline): MDHEN, SYDVKM. The CDR3 spells CASSWDRRGISGANVLTF. The CDR3 bases are TGTGCCAGCAGTTGGGATCGGCGGGGGATCTCTGGGGCCAACGTCCTGACTTTC.

Concerning this clone: Other nucleotide sequences from this sample produce the same CDR3. The CDR3 nucleotides are TGTGCCAGCAGTTTATCCAGTAACACTGAAGCTTTCTTT. Amino acid sequence: CASSLSSNTEAFF. This chain connects TRBV28 to TRBJ1-1; no firm D call. V lost 1 base to trimming and J lost 2 bases, with 5 bases between them. The CDR3 runs to 13 residues. In germline, CDR1 is MDHEN, CDR2 SYDVKM.

The gene calls are TRBV13 and TRBJ1-4; D remains ambiguous. CDR3 size: 13 residues. V lost 2 bases and J lost 5, with 6 bases in between. Germline V gene data show CDR1 as PRHDT and CDR2 as FYEKMQ (reference sequence). In DNA form, the CDR3 reads TGTGCCAGCAGCTTATTGGGGAATGAAAAACTGTTTTTT. Translating gives CASSLLGNEKLFF.

The chain is built from TRBV28 and TRBJ2-7; 8 bases align to TRBD2. The germline V gene has CDR1 MDHEN and CDR2 SYDVKM. The ends lost 6 bases at V and 1 base at J; junction bases unmatched: 11. This CDR3 comprises 16 residues. CDR3 nucleotides: TGTGCCAGCAGCCGCACCCAGACTAGCGAGTCCTACGAGCAGTACTTC. This codes for CASSRTQTSESYEQYF.

Of note for this clone: This sample includes further DNA sequences coding for the same CDR3. The chain is built from TRBV27 and TRBJ2-7, with D unclear. Looked up from germline, CDR1 is MNHEY and CDR2 is SMNVEV (reference sequence). The V end lost 5 bases, the J end lost 0 bases, and 8 bases lay between the germline ends. The CDR3 runs to 13 residues. CDR3 sequence (DNA): TGTGCCAGCAGTCCCGGCCGCTCCTACGAGCAGTACTTC. Translation gives CASSPGRSYEQYF.

The V call is TRBV7-9, the J call TRBJ2-7; D gene ambiguous. Germline V gene data show CDR1 as SEHNR and CDR2 as FQNEAQ (reference sequence). The CDR3 is 13 amino acids. Trimming removed 3 bases at V and 0 bases at J, with 6 bases between. For the CDR3, the DNA is TGTGCCAGCAGCTTTACGGACTCCTACGAGCAGTACTTC. Its translation is CASSFTDSYEQYF.

The genes are TRBV7-2 and TRBJ1-1; no definite D call. V was cut by 1 base and J by 3 bases, with 6 bases left in between. Germline V CDR1 and CDR2: SGHTA, FQGNSA. The CDR3 extends over 13 amino acids. This CDR3 reads CASSLERDTEAFF. The CDR3 DNA is TGTGCCAGCAGCTTAGAGAGGGACACTGAAGCTTTCTTT.

The chain employs TRBV7-9 and TRBJ1-1; D is unclear. The CDR3 extends over 14 amino acids. From germline, CDR1 is SEHNR and CDR2 FQNEAQ (reference sequence). V lost 3 bases and J lost 4, with 12 bases in between. The CDR3 DNA sequence: TGTGCCAGCAGCTTTGCCGGGGTAAGCACTGAAGCTTTCTTT. This encodes CASSFAGVSTEAFF.